Listed below are T cell receptor beta chains from one sample, sequenced in a study of CD8+CD57+ T cells in acquired aplastic anemia. A single record per CDR3 protein comes from TCRdb applying MiXCR to the reads. The sample gives a few hundred thousand distinct CDR3 sequences, around 63% of which show up once; approximately 32% is in the top ten. Material for sequencing was sorted CD4+, CD8+, or CD8+CD57+ T cells (not recorded which) from PBMCs. The source of these receptors is a human donor in good health. Each CDR3 is given with its conserved first and last residue. The D gene is left open where the match is weak. Rows give clone size only sometimes, using once, few, many, or a class for an expanded clone.

>TRBJ2-7|NA|TRBV7-8|NA
CASSLATGRGEQYF
TGTGCCAGCAGCTTAGCGACAGGGAGGGGCGAGCAGTACTTC
>TRBJ2-3|many|TRBV14|TRBD2
CASSQIAGESTDTQYF
TGTGCCAGCAGCCAAATAGCGGGGGAGAGCACAGATACGCAGTATTTT
>TRBJ2-3|once|TRBV10-3|NA
CATNGGGTDTQYF
TGTGCCACAAACGGCGGAGGCACAGATACGCAGTATTTT
>TRBJ1-4|NA|TRBV6-5|NA
CASSYRGPGEKLFF
TGTGCCAGCAGTTACCGGGGGCCGGGTGAAAAACTGTTTTTT
>TRBJ2-3|NA|TRBV19|TRBD2
CASSSGLAGGADTQYF
TGTGCCAGTAGTAGCGGACTAGCGGGAGGGGCAGATACGCAGTATTTT
>TRBJ2-5|many|TRBV20-1|NA
CSAVLEEETQYF
TGCAGTGCTGTACTAGAGGAAGAGACCCAGTACTTC
>TRBJ2-1|NA|TRBV9|TRBD1
CASSVETGYDEQFF
TGTGCCAGCAGCGTAGAGACAGGGTACGATGAGCAGTTCTTC
>TRBJ2-3|NA|TRBV7-3|TRBD1
CASSYRGGQGRTDTQYF
TGTGCCAGCAGTTACAGGGGGGGACAGGGCCGCACAGATACGCAGTATTTT
>TRBJ1-4|NA|TRBV29-1|NA
CSALSGEKLFF
TGCAGCGCCCTATCGGGCGAAAAACTGTTTTTT
>TRBJ1-2|NA|TRBV15|TRBD1
CATSHQAIPDREGYTF
TGTGCCACCAGCCACCAGGCGATCCCGGACAGGGAAGGCTACACCTTC
>TRBJ2-1|NA|TRBV5-8|TRBD2
CASSGRLAGYNEQFF
TGTGCCAGCAGCGGCCGTCTAGCGGGGTACAATGAGCAGTTCTTC
>TRBJ1-1|NA|TRBV10-3|NA
CAIRGEGITEAFF
TGTGCCATCAGGGGGGAGGGGATCACTGAAGCTTTCTTT
>TRBJ1-1|NA|TRBV10-3|TRBD1
CAITGTASNSNTEAFF
TGTGCCATCACTGGGACAGCGAGTAATTCGAACACTGAAGCTTTCTTT
>TRBJ2-7|NA|TRBV25-1|NA
CASSEYTGYEQYF
TGTGCCAGCAGTGAATATACCGGCTACGAGCAGTACTTC
>TRBJ2-5|NA|TRBV6-5|TRBD1
CASSTGTGGTQYF
TGTGCCAGCAGTACCGGGACAGGGGGGACCCAGTACTTC
>TRBJ1-2|NA|TRBV20-1|NA
CSARDFEGGVDGYTF
TGCAGTGCTAGGGACTTCGAGGGGGGAGTCGATGGCTACACCTTC
>TRBJ2-3|few|TRBV7-3|NA
CASSLATYADTQYF
TGTGCCAGCAGCTTAGCTACCTACGCAGATACGCAGTATTTT
>TRBJ2-7|NA|TRBV15|NA
CATSRPGQGSHEQYF
TGTGCCACCAGCAGACCGGGACAAGGTTCCCACGAGCAGTACTTC
>TRBJ2-5|NA|TRBV7-6|NA
CASSLSGQLLETQYF
TGTGCCAGCAGCTTAAGTGGACAGCTTTTAGAGACCCAGTACTTC
>TRBJ1-1|NA|TRBV7-9|NA
CTSRHRSEGTEAFF
TGTACCAGCAGACACAGGTCTGAAGGCACTGAAGCTTTCTTT
>TRBJ1-2|NA|TRBV27|NA
CASSPVGGSPNYGYTF
TGTGCCAGCAGCCCCGTTGGGGGGTCCCCTAACTATGGCTACACCTTC
>TRBJ2-2|many|TRBV5-1|NA
CASRNIAWSRTNTGELFF
TGCGCCAGCAGAAACATTGCTTGGTCGAGAACGAACACCGGGGAGCTGTTTTTT
>TRBJ2-3|many|TRBV9|NA
CASSVDTSTDTQYF
TGTGCCAGCAGCGTGGACACTAGCACAGATACGCAGTATTTT
>TRBJ1-6|NA|TRBV2|NA
CASRDRFGGDSPLHF
TGTGCCAGCAGAGACAGGTTTGGGGGCGATTCACCCCTCCACTTT
>TRBJ2-7|many|TRBV7-6|TRBD2
CASSHTGTSGSYEQYF
TGTGCCAGCAGCCACACCGGGACTAGCGGTTCCTACGAGCAGTACTTC
>TRBJ1-4|NA|TRBV12-3/TRBV12-4|TRBD1
CASSFWQGDEKLFF
TGTGCCAGCAGTTTTTGGCAGGGGGATGAAAAACTGTTTTTT
>TRBJ2-1|many|TRBV4-2|NA
CASSPSANEQFF
TGTGCCAGCAGCCCTAGCGCCAATGAGCAGTTCTTC
>TRBJ1-1|NA|TRBV7-2|NA
CASSLQGLEAFF
TGTGCCAGCAGCCTTCAGGGGCTTGAAGCTTTCTTT
>TRBJ2-2|NA|TRBV20-1|NA
CSARATEGHGELFF
TGCAGTGCTAGAGCGACAGAGGGGCACGGGGAGCTGTTTTTT
>TRBJ1-5|NA|TRBV7-8|NA
CASSPSQGVDQPQHF
TGTGCCAGCAGCCCGTCACAGGGCGTCGATCAGCCCCAGCATTTT
>TRBJ2-1|NA|TRBV20-1|NA
CSARAGVLVAGEQFF
TGCAGTGCTAGAGCCGGGGTTTTGGTTGCAGGTGAGCAGTTCTTC
>TRBJ2-2|NA|TRBV5-1|TRBD1
CASRGQGVFGELFF
TGCGCCAGCAGAGGACAGGGTGTTTTCGGGGAGCTGTTTTTT
>TRBJ2-7|NA|TRBV4-1|NA
CASSQAIGPNEQYF
TGTGCCAGCAGCCAAGCAATTGGACCCAACGAGCAGTACTTC
>TRBJ1-2|once|TRBV2|TRBD1
CASNRRTGDGGYTF
TGTGCCAGCAATCGAAGAACAGGGGACGGTGGCTACACCTTC
>TRBJ2-7|few|TRBV20-1|TRBD1
CSAREGQGNPEQYF
TGCAGTGCTAGAGAAGGACAGGGTAATCCCGAGCAGTACTTC
>TRBJ2-5|NA|TRBV5-1|TRBD2
CASSPTSEGRGQYF
TGCGCCAGCAGCCCGACTAGCGAGGGGAGAGGCCAGTACTTC
>TRBJ1-1|NA|TRBV10-3|NA
CAISDGRENTEAFF
TGTGCCATCAGTGATGGACGAGAGAACACTGAAGCTTTCTTT
>TRBJ2-7|NA|TRBV20-1|TRBD2
CSASIRAGDYEQYF
TGCAGTGCCAGCATCCGGGCGGGAGACTACGAGCAGTACTTC
>TRBJ2-7|NA|TRBV20-1|TRBD1
CSARGLSDRGSYEQYF
TGCAGTGCTAGAGGTTTGAGTGACAGGGGGTCATACGAGCAGTACTTC
>TRBJ2-2|once|TRBV2|TRBD2
CATSPPSGGRGGELFF
TGTGCCACGTCGCCGCCTAGCGGGGGGCGGGGCGGGGAGCTGTTTTTT
>TRBJ2-7|many|TRBV4-1|NA
CASSQAPGRNYEQYF
TGCGCCAGCAGCCAAGCCCCGGGACGAAACTACGAGCAGTACTTC
>TRBJ2-5|many|TRBV13|NA
CASSLAGQGGGQETQYF
TGTGCCAGCAGCTTAGCAGGGCAGGGCGGTGGCCAAGAGACCCAGTACTTC
>TRBJ2-2|many|TRBV6-5|NA
CASRETLGLYANTGELFF
TGTGCCAGCAGGGAAACCCTGGGACTGTACGCGAACACCGGGGAGCTGTTTTTT
>TRBJ2-2|NA|TRBV10-3|NA
CAISTTLNTGELFF
TGTGCCATCAGTACGACACTGAACACCGGGGAGCTGTTTTTT
>TRBJ1-1|NA|TRBV7-9|NA
CASSLSTGFAAEAFF
TGTGCCAGCAGCTTAAGTACAGGGTTTGCCGCTGAAGCTTTCTTT
>TRBJ1-6|NA|TRBV7-3|NA
CASSPNGLSPLHF
TGTGCCAGCAGCCCAAACGGCCTCTCACCCCTCCACTTT